These 15 T cell receptor beta chains were sequenced from one sample in a study of graft-versus-host responses after intestinal transplantation. TCRdb's table, derived via immunoSEQ multiplex PCR, lists solely in-frame clones and lacks some. The sample consists of around 99,000 clones, roughly 87% of them appearing once. Antigens of these TCRs are unknown. The sequenced sample was unstimulated CD4+ T cells sorted from spleen or lymph node cells, obtained before transplant. The origin of the receptors is a human donor who was the organ donor for an intestinal transplant.

The rearrangement links TRBV4-1 to TRBJ2-5, with unresolved D. V lost 2 bases and J lost 5, with 9 bases in between. CDR3 length equals 13 residues. CDR1 MGHRA and CDR2 YSYEKL come from the germline V gene. CDR3 residues: CASSQHNGETQYF. As DNA, the CDR3 is TGCGCCAGCAGCCAACACAACGGGGAGACCCAGTACTTC.

Notes on this clone: No conserved phenylalanine or tryptophan is present at the end of the CDR3, so a read error is the likely explanation. The rearrangement links TRBV5-4 to TRBJ2-7; possible D gene TRBD1, 5 bases. The CDR3 consists of 13 residues. CDR1 SGHNT and CDR2 YYREEE come from the germline V gene (reference sequence). The V gene lost 5 bases and the J gene lost 3 bases, with 12 bases spanning the gap. CDR3 DNA sequence: TGTGCCAGCAGTATGGGGCAGAACTACGAGCAGTACCTC. It translates to CASSMGQNYEQYL.

The chain employs TRBV6-5 and TRBJ1-2; 7 positions match TRBD1. This CDR3 spans 12 amino acids. V lost 7 bases, J lost 4 bases, and 3 bases stayed unmatched. The germline gives CDR1 MNHEY, CDR2 SVGAGI. CDR3 coding DNA: TGTGCCAGCAAGGACAGGTTCTATGGCTACACCTTC. It specifies CASKDRFYGYTF.

The V gene is TRBV2, the J gene TRBJ1-4; D is unclear. Per germline, CDR1 SNHLY and CDR2 FYNNEI. Trimming cost V 1 base and J 7 bases, with 13 bases left between them. This CDR3 spans 15 amino acids. As DNA, the CDR3 is TGTGCCAGCAGTGAAGACTTTACACGGCTTGAAAAACTGTTTTTT. The encoded protein is CASSEDFTRLEKLFF.

The J gene is TRBJ1-2, the V gene TRBV18; the D gene is possibly TRBD1 (6 bases). With 0 bases removed from V and 3 bases from J, the gap between germline ends came to 11 bases. The germline gives CDR1 KGHSH, CDR2 LQKENI. The CDR3 is 15 amino acids. The DNA for the CDR3 is TGTGCCAGCTCACCACCGGACAGAGGATACTATGGCTACACCTTC. This translates into CASSPPDRGYYGYTF. The full variable domain, its missing parts supplied by reference TRBV18 and TRBJ1-2, is NAGVMQNPRHLVRRRGQEARLRCSPMKGHSHVYWYRQLPEEGLKFMVYLQKENIIDESGMPKERFSAEFPKEGPSILRIQQVVRGDSAAYFCASSPPDRGYYGYTFGSGTRLTVV.

This chain uses TRBV6-1 with TRBJ1-3; a possible D gene is TRBD1 (6 bases). The V and J ends lost 5 bases and 2 bases respectively, with 10 bases between them. CDR1 MNHNS and CDR2 SASEGT come from the germline V gene. The CDR3 spans 14 residues. The CDR3: CASSLTGPGNTIYF. The CDR3 DNA follows: TGTGCCAGCAGTCTAACAGGGCCTGGAAACACCATATATTTT.

The genes are TRBV6-1 and TRBJ1-5; D remains unclear. The CDR3 runs 15 residues. Looked up from germline, CDR1 is MNHNS and CDR2 is SASEGT. Trimming took 3 bases from V and 2 from J, leaving 11 bases between them. The CDR3 sequence: CASSESLGGNQPQHF. The CDR3 coding sequence is TGTGCCAGCAGTGAGTCCCTTGGAGGCAATCAGCCCCAGCATTTT.

The chain uses TRBV6-5 and TRBJ2-3; 11 nucleotides line up with TRBD2. V shed 11 bases, J shed 6 bases, and the junction held 7 bases outside the gene matches. This CDR3 region has 13 residues. The germline V gene encodes CDR1 MNHEY and CDR2 SVGAGI. CDR3 loop: CAGSGRVADTQYF. The CDR3 nucleotides are TGTGCCGGTAGCGGGAGGGTGGCGGATACGCAGTATTTT.

The V call is TRBV9, the J call TRBJ2-1; TRBD2 aligns across 11 bases. The V gene end was trimmed by 0 bases and the J gene end by 7 bases; junction bases not matched to a gene: 3. CDR3 length equals 15 residues. Germline-derived CDR1 and CDR2 are SGDLS and YYNGEE. The CDR3 loop reads CASSVGTSGQNEQFF. In DNA form, the CDR3 reads TGTGCCAGCAGCGTAGGGACTAGCGGGCAAAATGAGCAGTTCTTC.

The V and J genes are TRBV7-9 and TRBJ1-2; 9 bases are a match to TRBD1. In germline, CDR1 is SEHNR, CDR2 FQNEAQ (reference sequence). CDR3 length: 14 amino acids. The junction had 4 bases not matched to a gene; V was cut back by 1 base and J by 7 bases. Here the CDR3 reads CASSLGGDRAGYTF. The DNA for the CDR3 is TGTGCCAGCAGCTTAGGGGGGGACAGGGCTGGCTACACCTTC.

This clone is a singleton in its sample. Mismatch with germline at one junction end may stem from a read error. V usage is TRBV7-7 and J usage is TRBJ2-5; 9 positions match TRBD2. The V gene's germline CDR1 is SSHAT and CDR2 FNYEAQ (reference sequence). This CDR3 is 14 amino acids long. The CDR3 reads CASSLAGEGETQYF. Here the CDR3 DNA reads TGTGCTAGCAGCTTAGCGGGGGAAGGAGAGACCCAGTACTTC. Looking up the rest from reference TRBV7-7 and TRBJ2-5 gives the full variable domain: GAGVSQSPRYKVTKRGQDVTLRCDPISSHATLYWYQQALGQGPEFLTYFNYEAQPDKSGLPSDRFSAERPEGSISTLTIQRTEQRDSAMYRCASSLAGEGETQYFGPGTRLLVL.

J is TRBJ2-5 and V is TRBV6-1; weak D call: TRBD1 (6 bases). Germline-derived CDR1 and CDR2 are MNHNS and SASEGT. This CDR3 has 15 amino acids. V lost 5 bases to trimming and J lost 3 bases, with 16 bases between them. CDR3 loop: CASSFRGHREETQYF. The DNA for the CDR3 is TGTGCCAGCAGTTTTAGGGGACATAGGGAAGAGACCCAGTACTTC.

The J gene is TRBJ2-1, the V gene TRBV2; 8 nucleotides align to TRBD2. V lost 6 bases and J lost 9; bases outside the gene matches: 4. Germline V lookup: CDR1 SNHLY, CDR2 FYNNEI. The CDR3 is 12 residues long. This CDR3 reads CASRARGGEQFF. The CDR3 nucleotides read TGTGCCAGCAGGGCCCGGGGGGGTGAGCAGTTCTTC.

This chain uses TRBV5-6 with TRBJ1-5; D is perhaps TRBD1 (6 bases). Trimming removed 3 bases from V and 3 bases from J, with 16 bases in between. The CDR3 loop spans 16 amino acids. Germline V CDR1 and CDR2: SGHDT, YYEEEE. For the CDR3, the DNA is TGTGCCAGCAGCTCGGCACTTACAGGGAACAATCAGCCCCAGCATTTT. It codes for CASSSALTGNNQPQHF. The full variable domain, rest sourced from reference TRBV5-6 and TRBJ1-5, is DAGVTQSPTHLIKTRGQQVTLRCSPKSGHDTVSWYQQALGQGPQFIFQYYEEEERQRGNFPDRFSGHQFPNYSSELNVNALLLGDSALYLCASSSALTGNNQPQHFGDGTRLSIL.

The chain recombines TRBV11-2 with TRBJ2-1, with 9 nucleotides matching TRBD2. The junction had 5 bases not matched to a gene; V was cut back by 4 bases and J by 13 bases. The length of the CDR3 is 12 residues. The germline V gene has CDR1 SGHAT and CDR2 FQNNGV. CDR3: CASSSSGGPQFF. DNA of the CDR3: TGTGCCAGCAGCTCGAGCGGGGGGCCTCAGTTCTTC.